These T cell receptor beta chains were read from a single sample in a study of T-cell reconstitution after alpha-beta-depleted transplantation in children. MiXCR, run by TCRdb on the PCR reads, gives a single entry per CDR3 protein. The sample lists 500,000 to 600,000 distinct CDR3 sequences, about a quarter occurring once. This material consisted of PBMCs, taken before TCRalphabeta/CD19-depleted stem cell transplant. These receptors all come from a boy under three years old with Wiskott-Aldrich syndrome, due to receive a stem cell transplant. The CDR3 runs from the conserved cysteine through the conserved F or W. D genes are given only for firm matches. Clone size is shown for a subset of rows, as once, few, many or a class of expanded clone.

cdr3_aa cdr3_nt j_call v_call d_call clone_size
CSAGTGTDTQYF TGCAGTGCCGGGACTGGCACAGATACGCAGTATTTT TRBJ2-3 TRBV20-1 NA NA
CASTMGGLAGSFEDTQYF TGTGCCAGCACCATGGGCGGACTAGCGGGATCGTTTGAAGATACGCAGTATTTT TRBJ2-3 TRBV12-3/TRBV12-4 TRBD2 once
CASSLGWGRRETQYF TGCGCCAGCAGCTTGGGTTGGGGGCGGCGTGAGACCCAGTACTTC TRBJ2-5 TRBV5-1 NA few
CASSLIGRLVDEQYF TGCGCCAGCAGCTTGATTGGGAGACTGGTGGACGAGCAGTACTTC TRBJ2-7 TRBV5-1 NA NA
CASSTLAGDFEQYF TGTGCCAGCAGCACACTAGCGGGAGATTTCGAGCAGTACTTC TRBJ2-7 TRBV7-6 TRBD2 NA
CASSSGQISALGTEAFF TGCGCCAGCAGTAGTGGACAGATCTCGGCACTGGGCACTGAAGCTTTCTTT TRBJ1-1 TRBV5-1 NA few
CASSSEYEQYF TGTGCCAGCAGTTCCGAATACGAGCAGTACTTC TRBJ2-7 TRBV7-8 NA few
CASSKPGLPNNEQFF TGTGCCAGCAGTAAACCGGGACTACCGAACAATGAGCAGTTCTTC TRBJ2-1 TRBV6-1 TRBD2 NA
CSAYKTLVIPDTQYF TGCAGTGCGTATAAGACGCTAGTAATCCCAGATACGCAGTATTTT TRBJ2-3 TRBV20-1 NA NA
CASSYSGGSNQPQHF TGTGCCAGCAGTTACTCAGGTGGGAGCAATCAGCCCCAGCATTTT TRBJ1-5 TRBV6-5 NA NA
CAISESLRNSYEQYF TGTGCCATCAGTGAGTCGCTGCGGAACTCCTACGAGCAGTACTTC TRBJ2-7 TRBV10-3 NA NA
CSGGSGHGNYGYTF TGCAGTGGTGGGTCGGGACACGGAAACTATGGCTACACCTTC TRBJ1-2 TRBV20-1 NA NA